What follows are 20 T cell receptor beta chains derived from one specimen sequenced in a study of blood T cell repertoires in COVID-19. The protocol was immunoSEQ multiplex PCR, while the TCRdb copy is restricted to in-frame clones and leaves out a portion. The sample records 150,000 to 200,000 clones, roughly 82% being singletons. The source material was peripheral blood. These receptors were collected from a woman aged 25 to 39 with acute or convalescent COVID-19.

This chain uses TRBV27 with TRBJ1-6; 7 positions agree with TRBD1. From germline, CDR1 is MNHEY and CDR2 SMNVEV (reference sequence). Trimming removed 6 bases from V and 7 bases from J; junction bases left unmatched: 9. The CDR3 is 15 amino acids. As DNA, the CDR3 is TGTGCCAGCAGCCTAATCAGGGGGTACAATTCACCCCTCCACTTT. It translates to CASSLIRGYNSPLHF.

The J gene is TRBJ2-3, the V gene TRBV20-1; D not certain. The CDR3 is 14 residues long. The germline V gene encodes CDR1 DFQATT and CDR2 SNEGSKA (reference sequence). Trimming took 3 bases from V and 2 from J, leaving 12 bases between them. CDR3 in DNA: TGCAGTGCTAGTAGTGCTCGAGCCACAGATACGCAGTATTTT. This gives the protein CSASSARATDTQYF.

This sequence joins TRBV30 and TRBJ2-2; D might be TRBD2 (6 bases). The length of the CDR3 is 14 residues. Germline V lookup: CDR1 GTSNPN, CDR2 SVGIG (reference sequence). With 7 bases removed from V and 5 bases from J, the gap between germline ends came to 17 bases. CDR3 amino acids: CASNTAGKTGELFF. The DNA of the CDR3 is TGTGCCTCCAACACCGCGGGAAAGACCGGGGAGCTGTTTTTT.

The chain's CDR3 is CASSRGGLASNTGELFF. DNA of the CDR3: TGCGCCAGCAGCAGGGGGGGACTAGCGTCGAACACCGGGGAGCTGTTTTTT. This chain connects TRBV5-1 to TRBJ2-2; 10 bases map to TRBD2. Germline CDR1 and CDR2: SGHRS and YFSETQ. The CDR3 has 17 amino acids. V lost 4 bases to trimming and J lost 0 bases; unmatched junction nucleotides: 6.

In this sample, this clone turned up once. The chain has TRBV2 and TRBJ1-3; maybe TRBD1 (6 bases). Germline V lookup: CDR1 SNHLY, CDR2 FYNNEI. The CDR3 has 14 amino acids. V was pared by 2 bases and J by 4 bases, with 9 bases between. The chain's CDR3 is CASSEMTGGNTIYF. CDR3 coding DNA: TGTGCCAGCAGTGAAATGACAGGAGGAAACACCATATATTTT.

V gene TRBV5-1 combines with J gene TRBJ2-1; tentatively, D is TRBD2 (5 bases). The ends were cut back, 6 bases at V and 7 bases at J, with 17 bases in the middle. Germline CDR1 reads SGHRS; CDR2 reads YFSETQ. This CDR3 region has 14 residues. The CDR3 nucleotides read TGCGCCAGCATTCCCTTTCCCGGGGATAATGAGCAGTTCTTC. Translated: CASIPFPGDNEQFF.

This clone was recorded many times. The chain employs TRBV5-5 and TRBJ2-1; the D is unclear. The CDR3 spans 13 residues. V shed 0 bases and J shed 5 bases, with 6 bases lying between them. Germline CDR1 reads SGHKS; CDR2 reads YYEKEE (reference sequence). The CDR3 DNA is TGTGCCAGCAGCTTGGGGCCCAACAATGAGCAGTTCTTC. It yields the protein CASSLGPNNEQFF.

The chain combines TRBV9 with TRBJ2-3, with 7 bases fitting TRBD1. After removal of 5 bases from V and 4 bases from J, the junction contained 13 bases not matched to a gene. This CDR3 spans 16 amino acids. Germline assignment: CDR1 SGDLS and CDR2 YYNGEE. The CDR3 is CASRRTQGNSPDTQYF. In DNA, the CDR3 is TGTGCCAGCAGGAGGACACAGGGGAACTCCCCAGATACGCAGTATTTT.

This chain links TRBV9 with TRBJ2-1, with 8 positions matching TRBD2. V gave up 4 bases and J gave up 6 bases; unmatched junction bases: 6. CDR1 and CDR2 (germline): SGDLS, YYNGEE. The CDR3 spans 14 residues. For the CDR3, the DNA is TGTGCCAGCAGCTCATTGACTAGCGCCAATGAGCAGTTCTTC. Protein: CASSSLTSANEQFF.

This clone was detected once. J is TRBJ2-2 and V is TRBV3-1 (or the pseudogene TRBV3-2), with TRBD1 matching 10 bases. Germline V gives CDR1 LGHDT, CDR2 YNNKEL (reference sequence). Germline trimming cut 5 bases from V and 6 bases from J; bases unmatched to any gene: 6. The CDR3 spans 15 residues. In DNA, the CDR3 is TGTGCCAGCAGCTTGACAGGGGGCAGGTCCGGGGAGCTGTTTTTT. Its protein product is CASSLTGGRSGELFF.

The V and J genes are TRBV30 and TRBJ2-3, with 7 bases lining up with TRBD1. The J segment lost 2 bases and the V segment lost 0 bases, leaving 5 bases of the junction unmatched. The CDR3 is made up of 15 amino acids. CDR1 is GTSNPN, CDR2 SVGIG, per germline (reference sequence). CDR3 in amino acids: CAWSVTGVFTDTQYF. CDR3 sequence (DNA): TGTGCCTGGAGTGTAACAGGGGTCTTCACAGATACGCAGTATTTT.

V is TRBV6-5 and J is TRBJ2-2, with 7 bases matching TRBD2. Germline V CDR1 and CDR2: MNHEY, SVGAGI. J was trimmed by 9 bases and V by 4 bases; bases with no gene match: 11. The CDR3 consists of 15 residues. CDR3 nucleotides: TGTGCCAGCAGTTGGAGCGGGATCGGGATCCGGGAGCTGTTTTTT. Translated, it gives CASSWSGIGIRELFF.

The gene calls are TRBV6-5 and TRBJ1-4; 10 bases match TRBD1. The CDR3 is 14 residues long. Losses at the gene ends were 4 bases for V and 8 bases for J; bases not matched to a gene: 4. The germline V gene has CDR1 MNHEY and CDR2 SVGAGI. CDR3 nucleotides: TGTGCCAGCAGTTCGGACAGGGGGTTGGAAAAACTGTTTTTT. Its translation: CASSSDRGLEKLFF.

The gene calls are TRBV9 and TRBJ2-7, with D perhaps matching TRBD2 (6 bases). Germline V gene lookup returns CDR1 SGDLS and CDR2 YYNGEE. CDR3 length: 11 residues. V shed 7 bases and J shed 2 bases, with 7 bases lying between them. DNA of the CDR3: TGTGCCAGCGGAGGGCCCTACGAGCAGTACTTC. Its protein product is CASGGPYEQYF.

This clone was seen only once. The chain employs TRBV14 and TRBJ1-2; tentative D call: TRBD1 (6 bases). Per germline, CDR1 SGHDN and CDR2 FVKESK. Trimming shortened V by 0 bases and J by 5 bases, and 13 bases separated the two germline ends. The CDR3 is 15 residues long. The CDR3 sequence is CASSQERGYTYGYTF. In DNA, the CDR3 is TGTGCCAGCAGCCAAGAAAGGGGGTATACATATGGCTACACCTTC.

The genes are TRBV2 and TRBJ2-3; D is ambiguous. CDR3 length equals 15 residues. Trimming shortened V by 3 bases and J by 1 base, and 11 bases separated the two germline ends. Germline V gene lookup returns CDR1 SNHLY and CDR2 FYNNEI. The DNA for the CDR3 is TGTGCCAGCAGTGACAATGGTGGGCGCACAGATACGCAGTATTTT. Translation gives CASSDNGGRTDTQYF.

The V gene is TRBV11-2, the J gene TRBJ2-3; the D gene is possibly TRBD2 (7 bases). From germline, CDR1 is SGHAT and CDR2 FQNNGV. V was shortened by 8 bases and J by 5 bases, with 23 bases between the two germline ends. The CDR3 totals 16 residues. The CDR3 loop is CASGSPVGGRVDTQYF. In DNA form, the CDR3 reads TGTGCCAGCGGCTCCCCGGTGGGGGGGCGTGTAGATACGCAGTATTTT.

The chain joins TRBV27 to TRBJ2-7, with D perhaps TRBD1 (5 bases). This CDR3 contains 13 residues. Germline lookup yields CDR1 MNHEY and CDR2 SMNVEV (reference sequence). Deletions cut 5 bases from V and 2 bases from J, with 10 bases between. The CDR3 is CASSNRPTYEQYF. In nucleotides, the CDR3 is TGTGCCAGCAGTAACAGGCCGACCTACGAGCAGTACTTC.

The chain is built from TRBV7-2 and TRBJ1-6; no firm D call. The CDR3 covers 15 residues. The V gene lost 1 base and the J gene lost 11 bases, with 15 bases spanning the gap. Germline loops: CDR1 SGHTA, CDR2 FQGNSA. The CDR3 spells CASSLVRPAGTPLHF. For the CDR3, the DNA is TGTGCCAGCAGCTTAGTAAGGCCAGCGGGGACACCCCTCCACTTT.

V gene TRBV5-5 combines with J gene TRBJ1-2; no reliable D call. Germline CDR1 and CDR2: SGHKS and YYEKEE (reference sequence). This CDR3 has 13 amino acids. Between the trimmed V and J ends, which lost 0 bases and 7 bases, there was a span of 10 bases. The CDR3 region has the DNA TGTGCCAGCAGCTTGGGAGAGTACGGTGGCTACACCTTC. It is translated as CASSLGEYGGYTF.